This entry lists 17 T cell receptor beta chains sequenced from one sample in a study of blood T cell repertoires in COVID-19. This table comes from immunoSEQ multiplex PCR, and its TCRdb copy is limited to in-frame clones, with some not included. The table includes about 140,000 clones, about nine tenths detected once. The sequencing sample was made of peripheral blood. These receptors all come from a human donor with COVID-19, enrolled during active disease. The donor label of this sample is uncertain.

J is TRBJ2-1 and V is TRBV7-8; D may be TRBD2 (5 bases). The length of the CDR3 is 14 residues. The germline V gene has CDR1 SGHVS and CDR2 FQNEAQ. Trimming took 3 bases from V and 10 from J, leaving 16 bases between them. DNA for the CDR3: TGTGCCAGCAGCTTCCCGCGGGTAGGAACGGAGCAGTTCTTC. Amino acid sequence: CASSFPRVGTEQFF.

CDR3 sequence (DNA): TGCGCCAGCAGCTCGGGGACTACCACGGGCTCCTACGAGCAGTACTTC. Translated: CASSSGTTTGSYEQYF. The V and J genes are TRBV5-1 and TRBJ2-7, with 7 nucleotides matching TRBD2. This CDR3 contains 16 residues. Germline CDR1 is SGHRS and CDR2 is YFSETQ. The ends lost 3 bases at V and 0 bases at J; junction bases unmatched: 9.

V and J are TRBV3-1 (or the pseudogene TRBV3-2) and TRBJ2-1; 11 nucleotides line up with TRBD2. This CDR3 is 14 amino acids long. Germline assignment: CDR1 LGHDT and CDR2 YNNKEL (reference sequence). The J segment lost 7 bases and the V segment lost 3 bases, leaving 2 bases of the junction unmatched. This chain's CDR3 is CASSHLAGGNEQFF. Here the CDR3 DNA reads TGTGCCAGCAGCCACCTAGCGGGGGGAAATGAGCAGTTCTTC.

The chain carries TRBV2 and TRBJ1-1; D uncertain. The CDR3 consists of 13 residues. V lost 1 base and J 5 bases, leaving 8 bases between the germline ends. Germline loops: CDR1 SNHLY, CDR2 FYNNEI. Here the CDR3 DNA reads TGTGCCAGCAGTGAAGGGGAGTCTACTGAAGCTTTCTTT. This encodes CASSEGESTEAFF.

The rearrangement joins TRBV7-9 to TRBJ2-3, with TRBD1 matching 11 bases. Germline CDR1 and CDR2: SEHNR and FQNEAQ (reference sequence). The CDR3 extends over 16 amino acids. V was pared by 5 bases and J by 4 bases, with 8 bases of the junction left unmatched. CDR3 coding DNA: TGTGCCAGCAGCCCTAGGACAGGGGGCAGGGCAGATACGCAGTATTTT. It encodes CASSPRTGGRADTQYF.

This chain joins TRBV18 and TRBJ1-2; possible D gene TRBD1, 5 bases. The germline V gene encodes CDR1 KGHSH and CDR2 LQKENI. This CDR3 is 11 amino acids long. Trimming pared 8 bases from V and 9 bases from J, leaving 13 bases between. CDR3 sequence: CASGAAGSYTF. CDR3 DNA sequence: TGTGCCAGCGGGGCGGCCGGAAGCTACACCTTC.

V gene TRBV11-2 combines with J gene TRBJ1-2; possibly TRBD1 for D (6 bases). The length of the CDR3 is 15 residues. In germline, CDR1 is SGHAT, CDR2 FQNNGV. The germline V and J ends were trimmed by 2 bases and 2 bases, with 12 bases remaining between them. The CDR3 sequence: CASSLPDRPNYGYTF. CDR3 in DNA: TGTGCCAGCAGCTTACCTGACAGGCCGAACTATGGCTACACCTTC.

This clone was detected only a few times. Within the sample, other DNA sequences also encode this same CDR3. The CDR3 region is CASSVRNYGYTF. Written as DNA, the CDR3 is TGTGCCAGCAGTGTCCGGAACTATGGCTACACCTTC. The chain carries TRBV2 and TRBJ1-2; D gene unclear. Deletions cut 4 bases from V and 2 bases from J, with 5 bases between. Germline V lookup: CDR1 SNHLY, CDR2 FYNNEI. The CDR3 covers 12 residues.

The rearrangement links TRBV5-1 to TRBJ2-1, with TRBD1 identical over 8 bases. The V gene's germline CDR1 is SGHRS and CDR2 YFSETQ. V gave up 0 bases and J gave up 4 bases; unmatched junction bases: 3. The CDR3 is 15 residues long. The CDR3 protein is CASSLEDRVYNEQFF. DNA for the CDR3: TGCGCCAGCAGCTTGGAGGACAGGGTTTACAATGAGCAGTTCTTC.

This clone was recorded a few times. The V gene is TRBV6-5, the J gene TRBJ1-4, with 7 bases lining up with TRBD1. V lost 0 bases, J lost 5 bases, and 6 bases stayed unmatched. This CDR3 spans 16 amino acids. Germline CDR1 is MNHEY and CDR2 is SVGAGI. The CDR3 region has the DNA TGTGCCAGCAGTTACTCGCAGGGGGGATTAAATGAAAAACTGTTTTTT. It encodes CASSYSQGGLNEKLFF.

The V and J genes are TRBV30 and TRBJ2-5; 11 bases match TRBD1. After removal of 5 bases from V and 7 bases from J, the junction contained 0 bases not matched to a gene. CDR1 GTSNPN and CDR2 SVGIG come from the germline V gene (reference sequence). The CDR3 sequence is 11 residues long. The CDR3 DNA is TGTGCCTGGGGGACAGGGGGGACCCAGTACTTC. It encodes CAWGTGGTQYF.

This chain joins TRBV9 and TRBJ2-5, with TRBD2 matching over 9 bases. The germline V gene has CDR1 SGDLS and CDR2 YYNGEE. This CDR3 region has 14 residues. The V gene end was trimmed by 3 bases and the J gene end by 4 bases; junction bases not matched to a gene: 4. For the CDR3, the DNA is TGTGCCAGCAGCGGATCACTAGCGGGAGAGACCCAGTACTTC. It yields the protein CASSGSLAGETQYF.

V gene TRBV9 combines with J gene TRBJ2-1; weak D call: TRBD2 (6 bases). V was trimmed by 2 bases and J by 10 bases, leaving 22 bases between them. This CDR3 region has 16 residues. CDR1 is SGDLS, CDR2 YYNGEE, per germline. CDR3: CASSVAPDSHGGEQFF. CDR3 in DNA: TGTGCCAGCAGCGTTGCCCCGGACTCACATGGAGGGGAGCAGTTCTTC.

This chain connects TRBV2 to TRBJ1-5, with D unclear. The length of the CDR3 is 13 residues. The V end was cut by 7 bases, the J end by 7 bases, with 14 bases between. CDR1 and CDR2 (germline): SNHLY, FYNNEI. CDR3 nucleotide sequence: TGTGCCAGCAAGAGGCGGGAGAACCAGCCCCAGCATTTT. It is translated as CASKRRENQPQHF.

This clone showed up just once. This rearrangement joins TRBV7-9 to TRBJ2-6; 7 nucleotides match TRBD1. Per germline, CDR1 SEHNR and CDR2 FQNEAQ (reference sequence). CDR3 length: 16 amino acids. J lost 2 bases, V lost 6 bases, and 7 bases had no gene match. The CDR3 sequence is CASRFGQAAGANVLTF. The CDR3 DNA sequence: TGTGCCAGCAGATTCGGACAGGCGGCTGGGGCCAACGTCCTGACTTTC.

The J gene is TRBJ2-7, the V gene TRBV5-1; D not resolved. Germline V CDR1 and CDR2: SGHRS, YFSETQ. The CDR3 is 15 amino acids. V was trimmed by 2 bases and J by 2 bases, leaving 14 bases between them. The CDR3 nucleotides read TGCGCCAGCAGCTTAGAGATAAGCTATACCTACGAGCAGTACTTC. The encoded protein is CASSLEISYTYEQYF.

This clone has more than one count but fewer than ten. This chain uses TRBV19 with TRBJ1-6; maybe TRBD1 (6 bases). Per the germline V gene, CDR1 is LNHDA and CDR2 is SQIVND (reference sequence). V shed 8 bases and J shed 9 bases, with 17 bases lying between them. This CDR3 has 14 amino acids. In DNA form, the CDR3 reads TGTGCCAGTGGCGTTGGGGGGGCTGGTTCACCCCTCCACTTT. Translating gives CASGVGGAGSPLHF. The full variable domain, with the rest looked up from reference TRBV19 and TRBJ1-6, is DGGITQSPKYLFRKEGQNVTLSCEQNLNHDAMYWYRQDPGQGLRLIYYSQIVNDFQKGDIAEGYSVSREKKESFPLTVTSAQKNPTAFYLCASGVGGAGSPLHFGNGTRLTVT.